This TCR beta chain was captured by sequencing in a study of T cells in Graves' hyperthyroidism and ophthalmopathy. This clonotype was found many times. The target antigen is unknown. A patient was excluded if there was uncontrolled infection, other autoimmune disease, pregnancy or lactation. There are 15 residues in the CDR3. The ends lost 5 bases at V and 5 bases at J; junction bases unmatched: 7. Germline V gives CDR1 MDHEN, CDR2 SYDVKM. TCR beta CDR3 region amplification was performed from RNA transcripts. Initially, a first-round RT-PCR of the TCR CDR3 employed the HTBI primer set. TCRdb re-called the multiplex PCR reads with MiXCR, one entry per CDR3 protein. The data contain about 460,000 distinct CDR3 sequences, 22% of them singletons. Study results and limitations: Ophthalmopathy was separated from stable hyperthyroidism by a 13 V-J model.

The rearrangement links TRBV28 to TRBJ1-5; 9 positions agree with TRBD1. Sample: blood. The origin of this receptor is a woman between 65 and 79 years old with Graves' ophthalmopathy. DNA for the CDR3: TGTGCCAGCAGTACCACAGGGGGCATAGATCAGCCCCAGCATTTT. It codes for CASSTTGGIDQPQHF. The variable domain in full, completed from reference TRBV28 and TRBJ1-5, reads DVKVTQSSRYLVKRTGEKVFLECVQDMDHENMFWYRQDPGLGLRLIYFSYDVKMKEKGDIPEGYSVSREKKERFSLILESASTNQTSMYLCASSTTGGIDQPQHFGDGTRLSIL.